A single sample is the source of the 4 T cell receptor beta chains below, sequenced in a study of T cell responses to AZD1222 COVID-19 vaccine (dated by TCRdb to about 2021). Taken with the paper, the label for time point translates to: baseline before first vaccination. Libraries were constructed by the immunoSEQ multiplex PCR assay. What TCRdb holds here is the immuneACCESS table cut down to in-frame rearrangements. Part of the clones is not present; checked against another copy, under half of the missing clones reflect an unresolved V gene, and the others are unexplained. The sample profile shows approximately 150,000 clones; around 90% of them were found once. The ten biggest clones cover 2.5% to 3% of the sample. Sequenced material: peripheral blood, taken on day 0 of AZD1222 vaccination. All receptors come from an adult in good health.

The V call is TRBV5-5, the J call TRBJ2-7; D is possibly TRBD1 or TRBD2 (5 bases each). The length of the CDR3 is 15 residues. The V and J ends lost 3 bases and 2 bases respectively, with 15 bases between them. The V gene's germline CDR1 is SGHKS and CDR2 YYEKEE (reference sequence). The CDR3 is CASSSPGRSTYEQYF. DNA for the CDR3: TGTGCCAGCAGCTCTCCGGGACGGAGTACCTACGAGCAGTACTTC. The whole variable domain, filled in from reference TRBV5-5 and TRBJ2-7, reads DAGVTQSPTHLIKTRGQQVTLRCSPISGHKSVSWYQQVLGQGPQFIFQYYEKEERGRGNFPDRFSARQFPNYSSELNVNALLLGDSALYLCASSSPGRSTYEQYFGPGTRLTVT.

J is TRBJ2-1 and V is TRBV7-9; 8 bases agree with TRBD1. Germline CDR1 is SEHNR and CDR2 is FQNEAQ (reference sequence). V gave up 1 base and J gave up 5 bases; unmatched junction bases: 4. The CDR3 contains 15 residues. This chain's CDR3 is CASSLGTGYHNEQFF. CDR3 DNA sequence: TGTGCCAGCAGCTTAGGGACAGGGTACCACAATGAGCAGTTCTTC. Filled out from reference TRBV7-9 and TRBJ2-1, the complete variable domain reads DTGVSQNPRHKITKRGQNVTFRCDPISEHNRLYWYRQTLGQGPEFLTYFQNEAQLEKSRLLSDRFSAERPKGSFSTLEIQRTEQGDSAMYLCASSLGTGYHNEQFFGPGTRLTVL.

The chain has TRBV6-5 and TRBJ1-1; unclear D gene. Germline V lookup: CDR1 MNHEY, CDR2 SVGAGI. The CDR3 covers 13 residues. Trimming left V 2 bases short and J 5 bases short, with 9 bases between. The CDR3 sequence is CASSYGEGTEAFF. The CDR3 DNA follows: TGTGCCAGCAGTTACGGGGAGGGTACTGAAGCTTTCTTT.

The CDR3 DNA reads as TGTGCCAGCAGCCCTTCCAGGGGCAACTACGAGCAGTACTTC. Protein: CASSPSRGNYEQYF. The chain employs TRBV14 and TRBJ2-7; TRBD1 is a possible D gene (6 bases). This CDR3 region has 14 residues. V lost 4 bases, J lost 3 bases, and 13 bases lay in between. Germline CDR1 SGHDN, CDR2 FVKESK. Supplemented by reference TRBV14 and TRBJ2-7, the full variable domain reads EAGVTQFPSHSVIEKGQTVTLRCDPISGHDNLYWYRRVMGKEIKFLLHFVKESKQDESGMPNNRFLAERTGGTYSTLKVQPAELEDSGVYFCASSPSRGNYEQYFGPGTRLTVT.